This T cell receptor beta chain was recorded in a study of OX40 agonist ivuxolimab in advanced cancers. The protocol was immunoSEQ multiplex PCR, while the TCRdb copy is restricted to in-frame clones and leaves out a portion. The data contain tens of thousands of clones, more than 85% of them singletons. Germline-derived CDR1 and CDR2 are ENHRY and SYGVKD. The germline V and J ends were trimmed by 5 bases and 1 base, with 11 bases remaining between them. The CDR3 has 14 amino acids. Whole-study results and caveats: CD4+ and CD8+ T cells in blood underwent clonal expansion by week 6 at 0.1 to 3.0 mg/kg.

Worth noting for this clone: What it binds is unknown.

This sequence joins TRBV10-3 and TRBJ1-1; D is possibly TRBD1 (5 bases). The sequence was obtained from an adult with an advanced solid tumor such as melanoma, head and neck, liver or kidney cancer. The sample consisted of CD4+ or CD8+ T cells sorted from blood, taken in a trial of the OX40 agonist ivuxolimab. CDR3: CAISPDSRNTEAFF. The CDR3 DNA reads as TGTGCCATCAGTCCTGACAGCAGGAACACTGAAGCTTTCTTT.